Given below is one T cell receptor beta chain in context. Its antigen is not identified. The sample belongs to a study of cytomegalovirus exposure and HLA in healthy donors. CDR1 MDHEN and CDR2 SYDVKM come from the germline V gene. Trimming stripped 2 bases from V and 5 bases from J, with 12 bases between. The CDR3 contains 14 residues. PCR primers comprised 60 Vbeta and 13 Jbeta primers. Data came from immunoSEQ multiplex PCR; TCRdb stores just in-frame clones and leaves some out. The table lists roughly 170,000 clones, about four fifths of them singletons. General study results and limits: Presence/absence analyses treated sequencing depth as roughly uniform across donors.

This clonotype was sampled from a man aged 25 to 40 in good health and CMV-seropositive. Sequences were obtained from PBMCs. The chain recombines TRBV28 with TRBJ1-1, with D uncertain. CDR3 sequence reads: CASSLHIVRTEAFF. In DNA, the CDR3 is TGTGCCAGCAGTTTACATATAGTGAGGACTGAAGCTTTCTTT.